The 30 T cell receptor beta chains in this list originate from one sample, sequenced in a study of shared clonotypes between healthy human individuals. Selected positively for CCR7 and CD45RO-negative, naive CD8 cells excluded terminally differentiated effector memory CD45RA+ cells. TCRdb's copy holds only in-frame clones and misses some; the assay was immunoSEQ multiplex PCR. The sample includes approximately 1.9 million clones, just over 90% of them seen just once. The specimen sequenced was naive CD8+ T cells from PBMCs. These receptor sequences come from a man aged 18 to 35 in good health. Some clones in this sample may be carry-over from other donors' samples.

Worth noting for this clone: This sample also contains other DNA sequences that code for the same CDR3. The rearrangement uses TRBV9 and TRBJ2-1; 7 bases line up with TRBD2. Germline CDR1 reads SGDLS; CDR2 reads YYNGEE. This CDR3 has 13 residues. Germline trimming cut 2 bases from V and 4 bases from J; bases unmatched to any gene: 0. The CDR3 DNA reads TGTGCCAGCAGCGTTAGCGGGTACAATGAGCAGTTCTTC. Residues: CASSVSGYNEQFF.

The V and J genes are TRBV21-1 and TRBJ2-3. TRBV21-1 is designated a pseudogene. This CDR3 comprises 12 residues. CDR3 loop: CASLPGRDTQYF. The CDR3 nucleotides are TGTGCCAGCTTGCCCGGGCGAGATACGCAGTATTTT.

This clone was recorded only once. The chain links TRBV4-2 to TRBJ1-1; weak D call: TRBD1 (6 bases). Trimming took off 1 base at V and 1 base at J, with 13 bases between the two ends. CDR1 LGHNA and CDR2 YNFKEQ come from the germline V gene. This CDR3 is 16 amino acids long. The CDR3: CASSQALGGENTEAFF. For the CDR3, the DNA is TGTGCCAGCAGCCAAGCCCTAGGGGGTGAGAACACTGAAGCTTTCTTT.

CDR3 region: CASSLGDRGYEQYF. The CDR3 DNA sequence: TGTGCCAGCAGCTTAGGTGACAGAGGTTACGAGCAGTACTTC. The chain recombines TRBV11-2 with TRBJ2-7; TRBD1 might be the D (5 bases). This CDR3 comprises 14 residues. V was pared by 1 base and J by 4 bases, with 11 bases between. CDR1 and CDR2 from the germline V gene are SGHAT and FQNNGV.

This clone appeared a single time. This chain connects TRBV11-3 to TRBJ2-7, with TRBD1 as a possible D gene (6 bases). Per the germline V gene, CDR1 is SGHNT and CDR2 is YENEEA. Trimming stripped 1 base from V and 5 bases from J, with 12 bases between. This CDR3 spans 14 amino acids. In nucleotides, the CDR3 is TGTGCCAGCAGCTTAGGAGGGGGTGTCCACGAGCAGTACTTC. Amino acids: CASSLGGGVHEQYF. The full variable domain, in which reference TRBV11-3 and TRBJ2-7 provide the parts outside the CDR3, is EAGVVQSPRYKIIEKKQPVAFWCNPISGHNTLYWYLQNLGQGPELLIRYENEEAVDDSQLPKDRFSAERLKGVDSTLKIQPAELGDSAVYLCASSLGGGVHEQYFGPGTRLTVT.

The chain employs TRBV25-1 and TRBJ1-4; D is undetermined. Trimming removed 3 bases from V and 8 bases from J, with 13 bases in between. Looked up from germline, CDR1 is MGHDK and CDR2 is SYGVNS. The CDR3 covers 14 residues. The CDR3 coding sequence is TGTGCCAGCAGTGAGGACGGGCTTAGAGAAAAACTGTTTTTT. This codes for CASSEDGLREKLFF. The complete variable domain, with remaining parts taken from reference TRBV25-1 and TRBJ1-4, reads EADIYQTPRYLVIGTGKKITLECSQTMGHDKMYWYQQDPGMELHLIHYSYGVNSTEKGDLSSESTVSRIRTEHFPLTLESARPSHTSQYLCASSEDGLREKLFFGSGTQLSVL.

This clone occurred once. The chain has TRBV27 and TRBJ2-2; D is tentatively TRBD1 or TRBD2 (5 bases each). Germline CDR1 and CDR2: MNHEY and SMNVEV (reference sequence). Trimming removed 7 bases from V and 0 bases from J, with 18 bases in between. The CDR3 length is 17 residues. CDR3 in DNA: TGTGCCAGCAAGAGGGACGGGGCACTCCCGAACACCGGGGAGCTGTTTTTT. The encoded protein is CASKRDGALPNTGELFF.

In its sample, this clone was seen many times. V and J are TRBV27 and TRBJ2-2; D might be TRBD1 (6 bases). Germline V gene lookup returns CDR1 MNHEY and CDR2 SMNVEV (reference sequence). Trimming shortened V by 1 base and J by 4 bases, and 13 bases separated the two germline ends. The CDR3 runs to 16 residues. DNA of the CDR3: TGTGCCAGCAGTTTATACGCAGGGGTGGGCACCGGGGAGCTGTTTTTT. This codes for CASSLYAGVGTGELFF.

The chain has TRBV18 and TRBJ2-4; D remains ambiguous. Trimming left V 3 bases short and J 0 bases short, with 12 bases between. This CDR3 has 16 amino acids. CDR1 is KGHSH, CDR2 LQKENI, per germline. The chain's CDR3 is CASSPGQPPAKNIQYF. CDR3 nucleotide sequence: TGTGCCAGCTCACCTGGGCAGCCACCAGCCAAAAACATTCAGTACTTC.

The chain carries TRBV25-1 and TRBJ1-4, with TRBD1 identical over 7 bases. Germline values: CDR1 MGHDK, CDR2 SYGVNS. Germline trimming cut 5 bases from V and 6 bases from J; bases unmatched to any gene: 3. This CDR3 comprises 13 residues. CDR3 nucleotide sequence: TGTGCCAGCAGTCTAGGGGGCTATGAAAAACTGTTTTTT. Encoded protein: CASSLGGYEKLFF.

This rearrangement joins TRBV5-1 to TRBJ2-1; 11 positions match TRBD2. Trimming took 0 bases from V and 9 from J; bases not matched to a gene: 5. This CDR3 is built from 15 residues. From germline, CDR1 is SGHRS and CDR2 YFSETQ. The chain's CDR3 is CASSLALAGVIEQFF. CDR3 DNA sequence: TGCGCCAGCAGCTTGGCACTAGCGGGAGTGATTGAGCAGTTCTTC.

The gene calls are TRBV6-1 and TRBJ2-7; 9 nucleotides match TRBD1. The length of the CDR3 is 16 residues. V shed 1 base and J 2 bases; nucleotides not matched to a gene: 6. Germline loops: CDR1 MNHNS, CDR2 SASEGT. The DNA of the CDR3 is TGTGCCAGCAGTGAAGTGTGGACAGGGGTTGCCTACGAGCAGTACTTC. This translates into CASSEVWTGVAYEQYF.

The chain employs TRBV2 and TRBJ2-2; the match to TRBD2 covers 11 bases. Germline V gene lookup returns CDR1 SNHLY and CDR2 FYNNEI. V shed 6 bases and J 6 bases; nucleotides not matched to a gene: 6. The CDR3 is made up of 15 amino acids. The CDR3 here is CASRLAGEGPGELFF. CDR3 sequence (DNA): TGTGCCAGCAGACTAGCGGGAGAAGGGCCCGGGGAGCTGTTTTTT.

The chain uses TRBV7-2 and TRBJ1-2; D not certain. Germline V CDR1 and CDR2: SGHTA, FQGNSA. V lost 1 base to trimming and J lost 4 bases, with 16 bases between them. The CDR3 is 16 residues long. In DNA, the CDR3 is TGTGCCAGCAGCTTAGAGGTTCGGCACGCGGGCTATGGCTACACCTTC. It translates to CASSLEVRHAGYGYTF.

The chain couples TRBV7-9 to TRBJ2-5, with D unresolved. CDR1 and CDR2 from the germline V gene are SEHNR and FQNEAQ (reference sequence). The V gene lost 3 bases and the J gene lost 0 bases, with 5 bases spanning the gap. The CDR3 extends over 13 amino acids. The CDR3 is CASSFVNQETQYF. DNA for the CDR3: TGTGCCAGCAGCTTTGTGAACCAAGAGACCCAGTACTTC.

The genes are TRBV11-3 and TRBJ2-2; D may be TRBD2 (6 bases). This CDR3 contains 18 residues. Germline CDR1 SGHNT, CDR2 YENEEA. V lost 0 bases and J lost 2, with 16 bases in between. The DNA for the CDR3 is TGTGCCAGCAGCTTAGATTTCTTGGGCGGGGCCAACACCGGGGAGCTGTTTTTT. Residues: CASSLDFLGGANTGELFF.

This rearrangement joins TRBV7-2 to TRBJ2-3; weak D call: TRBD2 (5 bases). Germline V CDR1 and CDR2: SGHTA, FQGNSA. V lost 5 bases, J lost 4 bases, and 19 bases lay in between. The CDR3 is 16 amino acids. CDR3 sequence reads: CASSPPVLGSADTQYF. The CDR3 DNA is TGTGCCAGCAGCCCCCCCGTGCTGGGGAGTGCAGATACGCAGTATTTT. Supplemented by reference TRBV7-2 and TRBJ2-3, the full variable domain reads GAGVSQSPSNKVTEKGKDVELRCDPISGHTALYWYRQSLGQGLEFLIYFQGNSAPDKSGLPSDRFSAERTGGSVSTLTIQRTQQEDSAVYLCASSPPVLGSADTQYFGPGTRLTVL.

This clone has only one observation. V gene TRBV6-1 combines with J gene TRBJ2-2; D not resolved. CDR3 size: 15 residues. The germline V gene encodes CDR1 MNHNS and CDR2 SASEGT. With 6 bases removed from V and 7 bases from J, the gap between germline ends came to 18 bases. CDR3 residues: CASSVYTRPIGELFF. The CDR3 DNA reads TGTGCCAGCAGCGTATATACAAGACCTATCGGGGAGCTGTTTTTT.

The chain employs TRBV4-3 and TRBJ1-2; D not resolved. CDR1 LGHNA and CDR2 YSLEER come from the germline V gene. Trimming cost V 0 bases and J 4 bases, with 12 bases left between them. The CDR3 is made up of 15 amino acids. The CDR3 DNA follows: TGCGCCAGCAGCCAAGATTCCCGGAAGACCTATGGCTACACCTTC. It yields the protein CASSQDSRKTYGYTF.

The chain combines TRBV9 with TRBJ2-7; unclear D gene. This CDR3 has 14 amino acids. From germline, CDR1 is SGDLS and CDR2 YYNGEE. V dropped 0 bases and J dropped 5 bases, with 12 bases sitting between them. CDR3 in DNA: TGTGCCAGCAGCGTAGGCGCTATCCCTCACGAGCAGTACTTC. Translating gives CASSVGAIPHEQYF. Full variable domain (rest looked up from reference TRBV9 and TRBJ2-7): DSGVTQTPKHLITATGQRVTLRCSPRSGDLSVYWYQQSLDQGLQFLIQYYNGEERAKGNILERFSAQQFPDLHSELNLSSLELGDSALYFCASSVGAIPHEQYFGPGTRLTVT.

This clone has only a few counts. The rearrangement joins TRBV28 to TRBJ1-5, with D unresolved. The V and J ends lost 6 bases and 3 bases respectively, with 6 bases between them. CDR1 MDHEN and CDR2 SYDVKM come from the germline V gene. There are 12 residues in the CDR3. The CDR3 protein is CASSPNNQPQHF. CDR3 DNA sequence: TGTGCCAGCAGCCCGAACAATCAGCCCCAGCATTTT.

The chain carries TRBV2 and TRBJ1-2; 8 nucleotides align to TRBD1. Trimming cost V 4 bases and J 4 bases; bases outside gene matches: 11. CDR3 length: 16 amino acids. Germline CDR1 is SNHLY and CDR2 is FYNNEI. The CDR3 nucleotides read TGTGCCAGCAGTGCCACGACCAGGGGGCGAGGCTATGGCTACACCTTC. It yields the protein CASSATTRGRGYGYTF.

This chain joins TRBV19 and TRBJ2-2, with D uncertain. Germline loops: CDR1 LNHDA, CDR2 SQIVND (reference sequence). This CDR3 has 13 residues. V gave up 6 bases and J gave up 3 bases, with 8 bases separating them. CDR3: CASSPYDTGELFF. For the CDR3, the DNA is TGTGCCAGTAGCCCCTATGACACCGGGGAGCTGTTTTTT.

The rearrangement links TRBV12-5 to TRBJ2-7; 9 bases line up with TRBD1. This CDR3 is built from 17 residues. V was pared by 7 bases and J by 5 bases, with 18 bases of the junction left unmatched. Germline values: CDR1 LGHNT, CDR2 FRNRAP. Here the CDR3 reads CASVLTPAGQGSDEQYF. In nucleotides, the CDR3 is TGTGCTAGTGTCCTAACTCCGGCGGGACAGGGTAGCGACGAGCAGTACTTC.

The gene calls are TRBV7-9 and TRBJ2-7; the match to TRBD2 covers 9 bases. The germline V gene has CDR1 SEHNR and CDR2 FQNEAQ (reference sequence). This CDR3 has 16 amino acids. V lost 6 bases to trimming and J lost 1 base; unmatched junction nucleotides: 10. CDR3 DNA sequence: TGTGCCAGCAGGTCTGATGGGCGGGAGGGATCCTACGAGCAGTACTTC. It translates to CASRSDGREGSYEQYF.

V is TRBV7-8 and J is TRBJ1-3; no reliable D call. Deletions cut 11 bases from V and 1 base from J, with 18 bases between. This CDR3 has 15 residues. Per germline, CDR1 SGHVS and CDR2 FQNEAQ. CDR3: CAVDTPRGSGNTIYF. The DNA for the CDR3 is TGTGCCGTCGACACCCCCCGTGGATCTGGAAACACCATATATTTT.

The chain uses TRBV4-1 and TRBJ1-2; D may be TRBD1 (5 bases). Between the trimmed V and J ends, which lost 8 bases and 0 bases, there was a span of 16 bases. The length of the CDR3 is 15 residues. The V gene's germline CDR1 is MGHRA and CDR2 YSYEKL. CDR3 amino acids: CASLHTGDANYGYTF. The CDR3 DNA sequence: TGCGCCAGCCTCCATACAGGTGACGCTAACTATGGCTACACCTTC.

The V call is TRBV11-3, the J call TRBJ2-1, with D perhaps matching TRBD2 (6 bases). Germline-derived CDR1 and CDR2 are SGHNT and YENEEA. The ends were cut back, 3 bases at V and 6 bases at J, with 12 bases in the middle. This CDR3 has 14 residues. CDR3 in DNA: TGTGCCAGCAGCTTTGCGGGGCCCTCCAATGAGCAGTTCTTC. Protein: CASSFAGPSNEQFF.

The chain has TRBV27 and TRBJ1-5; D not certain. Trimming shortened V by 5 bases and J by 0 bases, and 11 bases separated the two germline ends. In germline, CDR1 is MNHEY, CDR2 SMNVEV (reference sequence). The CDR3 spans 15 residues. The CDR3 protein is CASSNLGDSNQPQHF. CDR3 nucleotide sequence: TGTGCCAGCAGTAATCTCGGGGATAGCAATCAGCCCCAGCATTTT.

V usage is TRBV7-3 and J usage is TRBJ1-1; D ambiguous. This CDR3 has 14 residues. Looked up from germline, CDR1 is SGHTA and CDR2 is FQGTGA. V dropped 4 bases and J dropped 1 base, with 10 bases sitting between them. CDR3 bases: TGTGCCAGCAGCTCGGGAATAGGGAACACTGAAGCTTTCTTT. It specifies CASSSGIGNTEAFF. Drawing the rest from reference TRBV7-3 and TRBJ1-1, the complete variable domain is GAGVSQTPSNKVTEKGKYVELRCDPISGHTALYWYRQSLGQGPEFLIYFQGTGAADDSGLPNDRFFAVRPEGSVSTLKIQRTERGDSAVYLCASSSGIGNTEAFFGQGTRLTVV.